This TCR beta chain originates from a study of early T cells in non-severe SARS-CoV-2 infection (dated by TCRdb to about 2021). About the study as a whole: Because TCR sequencing relied on bulk RNA taken from unsorted whole blood, pairing of alpha and beta chains was not possible.

CDR1 is given as DFQATT and CDR2 as SNEGSKA, both from the germline V gene (reference sequence). Inclusive of the bounding cysteine and phenylalanine, the CDR3 is 13 residues long. The entry retains the CDR3 DNA only, 39 bases that are in frame from base 1. Study-level results and caveats: VDJdb matching was skewed toward anti-spike CD8 responses and likely underestimated virus-specific expansions, missing private and CD4 specificities.

This was a case-control study nested in a cohort of healthcare workers in London, UK, who had nasopharyngeal swab PCR tests and blood samples taken every week. Healthcare workers were recruited during the week of the UK lockdown, between 23 and 31 March 2020, and followed weekly for up to roughly 16 weeks. The method behind the library was 5' RACE. The sequencer was a NextSeq 500. The TCR library protocol attached unique molecular identifiers to individual cDNA molecules to correct for sequencing error and PCR bias. Both TCR alpha and beta chains were sequenced, and tight co-correlation was observed between alpha and beta sequence abundances in each sample. The original pipeline was this. Decombinator V4 was used to annotate TCR sequences for V gene, J gene and CDR3. Expanded TCRs were defined as changing significantly between any two time points under a Poisson model with p below 0.0001. TCR abundances were normalised to the total number of TCRs sequenced in each sample and reported as counts per million. TRAV1-2 paired with TRAJ12, TRAJ20 or TRAJ33 defined MAIT TCRs, while TRAV10 paired with TRAJ18 defined iNKT TCRs. VDJdb, accessed on 1 November 2021, was searched for TCRs annotated for CMV, EBV and SARS-CoV-2, and TCRs annotated for more than one antigen were excluded. TCRdb reprocessing: public reads trimmed at Q25 with fastp, clones called with MiXCR, in-frame beta chains kept. Rows with one shared CDR3 protein collapse into an entry with the most common genes and DNA. The V and J calls here are based on TCRdb, not the publication. Here the sample has tens of thousands of distinct CDR3 sequences; 13% occur a single time. The top ten clones comprise about a tenth of the sample.

On this clonotype: Its antigen is currently not known. No per-base quality is available; no much larger clone lies one base away.

Sequencing was performed on whole blood, taken at baseline. The V gene is TRBV20-1 and the J gene is TRBJ2-3, with 11 bases matching TRBD2. The receptor's source is an adult who was a healthcare worker with PCR-confirmed SARS-CoV-2 infection or an uninfected control (not recorded which). The CDR3 protein: CGTRLAGSYTQYF. The DNA sequence is given as TGCGGCACCCGACTAGCGGGAAGCTATACGCAGTATTTT.